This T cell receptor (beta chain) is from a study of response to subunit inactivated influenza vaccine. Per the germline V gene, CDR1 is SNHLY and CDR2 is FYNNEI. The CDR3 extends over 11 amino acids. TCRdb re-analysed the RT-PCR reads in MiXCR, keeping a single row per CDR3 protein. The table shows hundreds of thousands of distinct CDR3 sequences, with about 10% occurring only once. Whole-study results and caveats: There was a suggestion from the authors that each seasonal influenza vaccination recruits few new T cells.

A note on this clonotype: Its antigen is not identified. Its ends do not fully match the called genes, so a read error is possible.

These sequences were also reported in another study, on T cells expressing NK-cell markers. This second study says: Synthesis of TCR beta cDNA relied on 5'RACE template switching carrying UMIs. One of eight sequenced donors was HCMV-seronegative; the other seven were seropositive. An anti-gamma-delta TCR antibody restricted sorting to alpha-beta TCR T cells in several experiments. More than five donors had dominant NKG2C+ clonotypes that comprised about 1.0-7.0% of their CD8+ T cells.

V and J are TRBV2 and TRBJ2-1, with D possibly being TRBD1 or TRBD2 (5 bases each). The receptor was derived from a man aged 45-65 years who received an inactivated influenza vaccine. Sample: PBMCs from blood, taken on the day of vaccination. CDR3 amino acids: CASSEGTDGVF. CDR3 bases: TGTGCCAGCAGTGAGGGGACGGACGGGGTCTTC.